This T cell receptor beta chain was recovered during a study of T cells in Graves' hyperthyroidism and ophthalmopathy. The sample holds a few counts of this clonotype. Amplification of TCR beta CDR3 regions was performed using RNA transcripts as template. When the TCR CDR3 underwent first-round RT-PCR, the HTBI primer set was used. TCRdb itself ran the multiplex PCR reads through MiXCR, one entry per CDR3 protein. The sample contains approximately 560,000 distinct CDR3 sequences, around a sixth of which appear only once. The CDR3 consists of 14 residues. The germline V and J ends were trimmed by 5 bases and 5 bases, with 13 bases remaining between them. CDR1 MNHNS and CDR2 SASEGT come from the germline V gene.

Source material: blood. The V gene is TRBV6-1, the J gene TRBJ2-1; no reliable D call. This TCR was sampled from a woman aged 25-40 years with Graves' hyperthyroidism. The CDR3, as DNA: TGTGCCAGCAGTTTTCGGCCGCAGGACAATGAGCAGTTCTTC. It codes for CASSFRPQDNEQFF.